Described below is a single TCR beta chain sequence and its context. What it binds is not known. Per the germline V gene, CDR1 is MNHEY and CDR2 is SVGEGT. Germline trimming cut 4 bases from V and 8 bases from J; bases unmatched to any gene: 7. This CDR3 comprises 13 residues. This entry comes from a study of T cells in Graves' hyperthyroidism and ophthalmopathy. Study-wide context: Peripheral blood was acquired at first diagnosis, ahead of any therapy whatsoever.

Study-wide results and limits: Clonotypes that were expanded in thyroid above 0.001 mostly appeared in blood too.

RNA transcripts provided the source from which TCR beta CDR3 regions were amplified. A first-round RT-PCR of the TCR CDR3 used the HTBI primer set. TCRdb redid the calling of the multiplex PCR reads with MiXCR, one entry per CDR3 protein. The sample carries 250,000 to 300,000 distinct CDR3 sequences, about a sixth recorded once. Among ophthalmopathy patients, the Clinical Activity Score reached at least 3, the NOSPECS grade reached at least 4, and duration remained under 3 months. The sequenced material came from blood. This sequence was found in a woman aged 55-69 years with Graves' ophthalmopathy. J is TRBJ2-7 and V is TRBV6-2 or TRBV6-3; TRBD1 matches at 8 bases. CDR3 DNA sequence: TGTGCCAGCAGTTCTCCGTCCAGGGGGCAGCAGTACTTC. Translating gives CASSSPSRGQQYF.